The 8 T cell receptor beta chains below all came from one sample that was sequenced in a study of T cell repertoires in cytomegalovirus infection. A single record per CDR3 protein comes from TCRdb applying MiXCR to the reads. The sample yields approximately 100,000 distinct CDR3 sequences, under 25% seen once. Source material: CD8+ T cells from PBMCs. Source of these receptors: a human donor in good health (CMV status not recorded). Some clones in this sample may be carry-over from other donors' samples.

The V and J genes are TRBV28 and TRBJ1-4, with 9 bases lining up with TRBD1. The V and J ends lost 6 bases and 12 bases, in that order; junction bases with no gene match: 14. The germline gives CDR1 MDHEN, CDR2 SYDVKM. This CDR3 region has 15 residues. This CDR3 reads CASSPTGQGIVELFF. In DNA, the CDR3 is TGTGCCAGCAGCCCCACAGGACAGGGGATTGTGGAACTGTTTTTT.

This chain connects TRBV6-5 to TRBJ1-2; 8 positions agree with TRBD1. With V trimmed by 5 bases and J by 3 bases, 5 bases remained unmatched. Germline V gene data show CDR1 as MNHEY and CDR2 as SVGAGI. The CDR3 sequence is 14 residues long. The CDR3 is CASSAGTGYYGYTF. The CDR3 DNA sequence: TGTGCCAGCAGTGCCGGGACAGGTTACTATGGCTACACCTTC.

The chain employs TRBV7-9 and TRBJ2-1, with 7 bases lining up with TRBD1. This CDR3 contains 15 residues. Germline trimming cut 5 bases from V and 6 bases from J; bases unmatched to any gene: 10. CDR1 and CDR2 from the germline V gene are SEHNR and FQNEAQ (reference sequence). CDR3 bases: TGTGCCAGCAGCGTGCCTACTCCAGGGGGCAATGAGCAGTTCTTC. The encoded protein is CASSVPTPGGNEQFF.

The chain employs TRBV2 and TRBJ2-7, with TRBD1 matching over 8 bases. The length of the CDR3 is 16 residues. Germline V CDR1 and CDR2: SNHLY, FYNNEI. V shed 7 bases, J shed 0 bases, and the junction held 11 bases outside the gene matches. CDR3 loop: CASTETGQGYSYEQYF. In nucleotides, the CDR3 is TGTGCCAGCACCGAAACCGGACAGGGCTACTCCTACGAGCAGTACTTC.

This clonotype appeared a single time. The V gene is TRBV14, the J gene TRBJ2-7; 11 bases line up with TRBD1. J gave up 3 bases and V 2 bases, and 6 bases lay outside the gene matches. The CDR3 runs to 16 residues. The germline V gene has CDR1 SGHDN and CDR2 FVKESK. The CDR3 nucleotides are TGTGCCAGCAGCCAACTTTCCGGGACAGGGGGCTACGAGCAGTACTTC. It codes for CASSQLSGTGGYEQYF.

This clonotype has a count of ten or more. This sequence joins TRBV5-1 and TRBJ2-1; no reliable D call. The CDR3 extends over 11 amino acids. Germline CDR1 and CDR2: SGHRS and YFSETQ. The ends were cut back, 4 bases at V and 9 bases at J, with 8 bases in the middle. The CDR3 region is CASSLGPEQFF. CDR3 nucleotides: TGCGCCAGCAGCCTCGGTCCTGAGCAGTTCTTC. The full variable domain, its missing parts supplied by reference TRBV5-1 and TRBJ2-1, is KAGVTQTPRYLIKTRGQQVTLSCSPISGHRSVSWYQQTPGQGLQFLFEYFSETQRNKGNFPGRFSGRQFSNSRSEMNVSTLELGDSALYLCASSLGPEQFFGPGTRLTVL.

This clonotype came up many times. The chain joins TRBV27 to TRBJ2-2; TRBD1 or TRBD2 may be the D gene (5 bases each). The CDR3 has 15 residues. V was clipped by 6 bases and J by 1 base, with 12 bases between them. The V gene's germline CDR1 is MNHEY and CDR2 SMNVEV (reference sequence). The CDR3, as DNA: TGTGCCAGCAGGGACGAGGGGATGAACACCGGGGAGCTGTTTTTT. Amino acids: CASRDEGMNTGELFF.

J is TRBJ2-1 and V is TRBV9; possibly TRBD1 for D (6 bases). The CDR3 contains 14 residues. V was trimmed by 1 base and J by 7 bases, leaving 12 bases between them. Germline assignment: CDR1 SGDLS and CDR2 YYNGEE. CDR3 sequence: CASSVLSGENEQFF. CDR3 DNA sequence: TGTGCCAGCAGCGTACTTTCAGGGGAAAATGAGCAGTTCTTC.